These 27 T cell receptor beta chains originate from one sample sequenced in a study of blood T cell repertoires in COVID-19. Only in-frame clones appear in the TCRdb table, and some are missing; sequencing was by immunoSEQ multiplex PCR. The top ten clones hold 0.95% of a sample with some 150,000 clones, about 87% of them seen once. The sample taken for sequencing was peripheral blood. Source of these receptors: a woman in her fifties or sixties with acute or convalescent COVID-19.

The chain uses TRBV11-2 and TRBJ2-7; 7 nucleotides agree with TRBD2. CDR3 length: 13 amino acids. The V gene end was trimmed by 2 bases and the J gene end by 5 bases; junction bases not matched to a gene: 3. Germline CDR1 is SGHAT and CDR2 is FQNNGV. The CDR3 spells CASSLLAVNEQYF. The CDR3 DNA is TGTGCCAGCAGCTTACTAGCGGTCAACGAGCAGTACTTC. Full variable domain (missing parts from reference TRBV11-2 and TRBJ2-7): EAGVAQSPRYKIIEKRQSVAFWCNPISGHATLYWYQQILGQGPKLLIQFQNNGVVDDSQLPKDRFSAERLKGVDSTLKIQPAKLEDSAVYLCASSLLAVNEQYFGPGTRLTVT.

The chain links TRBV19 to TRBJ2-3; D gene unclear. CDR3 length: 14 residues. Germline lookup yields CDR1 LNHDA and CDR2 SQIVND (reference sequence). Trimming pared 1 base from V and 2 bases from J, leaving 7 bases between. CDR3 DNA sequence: TGTGCCAGTAGTATAGCTTTTCTCACAGATACGCAGTATTTT. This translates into CASSIAFLTDTQYF.

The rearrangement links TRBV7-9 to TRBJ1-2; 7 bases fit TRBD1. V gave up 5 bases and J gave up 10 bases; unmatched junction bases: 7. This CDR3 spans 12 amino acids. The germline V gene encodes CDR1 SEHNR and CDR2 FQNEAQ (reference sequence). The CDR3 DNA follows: TGTGCCAGCAGCCTCGGGACAGCTGTCTACACCTTC. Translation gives CASSLGTAVYTF. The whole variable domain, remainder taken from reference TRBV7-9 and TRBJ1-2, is DTGVSQNPRHKITKRGQNVTFRCDPISEHNRLYWYRQTLGQGPEFLTYFQNEAQLEKSRLLSDRFSAERPKGSFSTLEIQRTEQGDSAMYLCASSLGTAVYTFGSGTRLTVV.

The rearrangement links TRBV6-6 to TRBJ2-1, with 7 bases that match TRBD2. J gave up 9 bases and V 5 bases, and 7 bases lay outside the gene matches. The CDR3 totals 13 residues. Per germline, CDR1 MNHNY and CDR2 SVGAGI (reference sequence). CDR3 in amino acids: CASSGTTSREQFF. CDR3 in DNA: TGTGCCAGCAGTGGGACGACTAGCCGTGAGCAGTTCTTC.

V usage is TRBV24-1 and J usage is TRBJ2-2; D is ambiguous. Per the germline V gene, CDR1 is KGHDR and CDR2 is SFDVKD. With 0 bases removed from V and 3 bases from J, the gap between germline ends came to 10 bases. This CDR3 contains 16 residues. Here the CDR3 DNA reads TGTGCCACCAGTGATTTGTACCAGGCCGACACCGGGGAGCTGTTTTTT. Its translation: CATSDLYQADTGELFF.

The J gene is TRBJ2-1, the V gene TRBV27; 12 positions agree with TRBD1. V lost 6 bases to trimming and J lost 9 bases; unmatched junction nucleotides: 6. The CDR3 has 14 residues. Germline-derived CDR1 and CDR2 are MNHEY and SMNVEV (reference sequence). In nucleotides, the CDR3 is TGTGCCAGCAGCCCCGGGACAGGGGGCGGTGAGCAGTTCTTC. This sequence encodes CASSPGTGGGEQFF.

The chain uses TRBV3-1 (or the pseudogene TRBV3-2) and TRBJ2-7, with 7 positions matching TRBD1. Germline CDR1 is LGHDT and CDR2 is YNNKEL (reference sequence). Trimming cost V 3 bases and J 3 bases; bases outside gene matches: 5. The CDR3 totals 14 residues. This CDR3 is CASSQNRDSYEQYF. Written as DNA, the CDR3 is TGTGCCAGCAGCCAGAACCGGGACAGCTACGAGCAGTACTTC.

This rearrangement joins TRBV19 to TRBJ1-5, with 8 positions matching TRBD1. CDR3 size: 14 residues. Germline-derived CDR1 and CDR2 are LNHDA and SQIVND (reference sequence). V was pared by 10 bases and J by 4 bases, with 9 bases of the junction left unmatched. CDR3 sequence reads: CATTQGAGNQPQHF. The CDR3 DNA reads TGTGCCACCACTCAGGGGGCTGGTAATCAGCCCCAGCATTTT.

The CDR3 loop reads CAWSFPGQGYGYTF. Written as DNA, the CDR3 is TGTGCCTGGAGTTTCCCCGGACAGGGGTATGGCTACACCTTC. This sequence joins TRBV30 and TRBJ1-2; 9 bases map to TRBD1. V gave up 2 bases and J gave up 5 bases; unmatched junction bases: 6. The CDR3 is 14 residues long. Germline V CDR1 and CDR2: GTSNPN, SVGIG (reference sequence). The full variable domain, in which reference TRBV30 and TRBJ1-2 provide the parts outside the CDR3, is SQTIHQWPATLVQPVGSPLSLECTVEGTSNPNLYWYRQAAGRGLQLLFYSVGIGQISSEVPQNLSASRPQDRQFILSSKKLLLSDSGFYLCAWSFPGQGYGYTFGSGTRLTVV.

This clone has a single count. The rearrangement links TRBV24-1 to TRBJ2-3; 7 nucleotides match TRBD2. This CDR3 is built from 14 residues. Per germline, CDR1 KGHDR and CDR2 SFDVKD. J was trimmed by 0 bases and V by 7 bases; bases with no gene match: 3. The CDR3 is CATSRGDSTDTQYF. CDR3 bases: TGTGCCACCAGCCGGGGGGACAGCACAGATACGCAGTATTTT.

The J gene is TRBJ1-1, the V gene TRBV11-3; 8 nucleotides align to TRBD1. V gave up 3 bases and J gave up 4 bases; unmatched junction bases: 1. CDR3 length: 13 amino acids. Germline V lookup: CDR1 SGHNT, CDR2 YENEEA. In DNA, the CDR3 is TGTGCCAGCAGCTTTACAGGGGGCACTGAAGCTTTCTTT. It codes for CASSFTGGTEAFF.

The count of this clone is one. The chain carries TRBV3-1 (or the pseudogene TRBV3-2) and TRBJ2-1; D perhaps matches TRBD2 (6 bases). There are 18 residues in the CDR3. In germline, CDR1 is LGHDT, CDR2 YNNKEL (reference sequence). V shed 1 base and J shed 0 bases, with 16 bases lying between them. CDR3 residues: CASSQVHPRGSSYNEQFF. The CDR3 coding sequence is TGTGCCAGCAGCCAAGTTCACCCGCGGGGCTCCTCCTACAATGAGCAGTTCTTC.

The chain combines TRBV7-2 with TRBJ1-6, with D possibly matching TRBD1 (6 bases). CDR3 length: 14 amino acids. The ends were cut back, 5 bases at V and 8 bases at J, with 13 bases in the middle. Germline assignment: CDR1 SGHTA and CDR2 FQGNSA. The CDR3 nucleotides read TGTGCCAGCAGCCCCGAACAGGGTTATTCACCCCTCCACTTT. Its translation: CASSPEQGYSPLHF.

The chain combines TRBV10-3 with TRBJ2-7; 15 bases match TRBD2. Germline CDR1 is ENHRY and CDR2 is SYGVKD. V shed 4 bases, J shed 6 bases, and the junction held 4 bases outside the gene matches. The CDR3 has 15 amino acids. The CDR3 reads CAISGTSGRAGEQYF. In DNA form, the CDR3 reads TGTGCCATCAGTGGGACTAGCGGGAGGGCCGGCGAGCAGTACTTC.

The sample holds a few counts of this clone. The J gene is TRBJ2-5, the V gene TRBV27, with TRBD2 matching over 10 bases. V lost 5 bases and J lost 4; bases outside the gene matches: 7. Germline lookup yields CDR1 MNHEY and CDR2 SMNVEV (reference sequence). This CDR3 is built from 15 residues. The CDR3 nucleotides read TGTGCCAGCAGTCTTTCAGCGGGAGGGGGAGAGACCCAGTACTTC. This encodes CASSLSAGGGETQYF.

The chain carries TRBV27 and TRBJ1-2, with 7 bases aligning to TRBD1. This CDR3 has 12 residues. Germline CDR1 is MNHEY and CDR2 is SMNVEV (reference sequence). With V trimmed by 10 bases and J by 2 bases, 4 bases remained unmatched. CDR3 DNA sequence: TGTGCCACCAAGACAGGGAACTATGGCTACACCTTC. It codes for CATKTGNYGYTF.

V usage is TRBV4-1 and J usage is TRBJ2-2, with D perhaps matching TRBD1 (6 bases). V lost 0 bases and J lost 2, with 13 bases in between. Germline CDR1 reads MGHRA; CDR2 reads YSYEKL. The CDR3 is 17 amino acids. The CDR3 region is CASSQDLGAGNTGELFF. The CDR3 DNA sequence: TGCGCCAGCAGCCAAGATCTGGGGGCCGGCAACACCGGGGAGCTGTTTTTT.

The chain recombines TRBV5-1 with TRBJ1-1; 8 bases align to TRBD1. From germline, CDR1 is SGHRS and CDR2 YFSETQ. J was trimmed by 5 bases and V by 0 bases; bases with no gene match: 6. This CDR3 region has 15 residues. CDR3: CASSLETGQVTEAFF. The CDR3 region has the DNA TGCGCCAGCAGCTTGGAAACGGGACAGGTTACTGAAGCTTTCTTT.

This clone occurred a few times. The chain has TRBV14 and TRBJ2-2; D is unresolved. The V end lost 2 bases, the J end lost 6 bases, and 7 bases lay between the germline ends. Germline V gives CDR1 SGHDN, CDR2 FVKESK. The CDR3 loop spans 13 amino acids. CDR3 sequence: CASSQRPAGELFF. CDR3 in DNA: TGTGCCAGCAGCCAACGCCCAGCCGGGGAGCTGTTTTTT.

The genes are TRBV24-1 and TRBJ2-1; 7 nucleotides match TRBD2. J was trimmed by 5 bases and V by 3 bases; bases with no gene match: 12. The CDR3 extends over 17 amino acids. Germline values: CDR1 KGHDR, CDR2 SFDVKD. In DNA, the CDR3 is TGTGCCACCAGTGATCCCCCCTTAGCGGGTCTCCACAATGAGCAGTTCTTC. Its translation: CATSDPPLAGLHNEQFF.

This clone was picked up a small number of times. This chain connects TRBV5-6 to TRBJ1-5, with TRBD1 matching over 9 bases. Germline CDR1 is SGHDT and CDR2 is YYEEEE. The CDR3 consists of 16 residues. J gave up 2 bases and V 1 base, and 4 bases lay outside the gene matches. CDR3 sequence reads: CASSLTGGEGNQPQHF. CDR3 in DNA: TGTGCCAGCAGCTTGACAGGGGGCGAAGGCAATCAGCCCCAGCATTTT.

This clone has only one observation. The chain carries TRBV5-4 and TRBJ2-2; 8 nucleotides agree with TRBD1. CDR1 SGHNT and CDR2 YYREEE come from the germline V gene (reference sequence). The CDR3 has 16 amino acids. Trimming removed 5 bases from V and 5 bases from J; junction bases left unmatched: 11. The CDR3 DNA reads TGTGCCAGCAGTTTAAACCAGGGGGCGGAGACCGGGGAGCTGTTTTTT. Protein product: CASSLNQGAETGELFF.

The CDR3 coding sequence is TGTGCCAGCACCAGGGACAGGGTGGGCAATGAGCAGTTCTTC. This codes for CASTRDRVGNEQFF. The rearrangement links TRBV3-1 (or the pseudogene TRBV3-2) to TRBJ2-1, with 9 bases fitting TRBD1. The CDR3 is 14 amino acids. Looked up from germline, CDR1 is LGHDT and CDR2 is YNNKEL (reference sequence). V shed 7 bases, J shed 6 bases, and the junction held 7 bases outside the gene matches.

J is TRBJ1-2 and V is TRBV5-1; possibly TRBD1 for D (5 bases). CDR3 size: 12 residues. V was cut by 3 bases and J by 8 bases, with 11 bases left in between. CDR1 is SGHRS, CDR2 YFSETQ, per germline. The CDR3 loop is CASSSAGEGYTF. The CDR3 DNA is TGCGCCAGCAGCTCGGCGGGGGAAGGCTACACCTTC.

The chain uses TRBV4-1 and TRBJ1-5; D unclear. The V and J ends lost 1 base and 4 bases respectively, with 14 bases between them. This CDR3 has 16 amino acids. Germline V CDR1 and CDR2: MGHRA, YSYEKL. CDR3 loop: CASSQGGLAGNQPQHF. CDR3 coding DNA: TGCGCCAGCAGCCAAGGAGGTCTGGCTGGGAATCAGCCCCAGCATTTT.

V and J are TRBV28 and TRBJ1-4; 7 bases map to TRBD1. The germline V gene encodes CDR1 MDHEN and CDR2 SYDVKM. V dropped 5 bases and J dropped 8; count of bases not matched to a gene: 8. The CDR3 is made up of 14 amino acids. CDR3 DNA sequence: TGTGCCAGCAGTCGGACAGTACAGGGGGAAAAACTGTTTTTT. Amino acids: CASSRTVQGEKLFF.

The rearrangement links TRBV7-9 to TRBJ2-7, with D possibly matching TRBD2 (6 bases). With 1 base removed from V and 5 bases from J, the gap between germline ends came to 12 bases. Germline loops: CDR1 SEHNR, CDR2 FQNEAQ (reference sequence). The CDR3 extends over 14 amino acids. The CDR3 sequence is CASSLVEGTDEQYF. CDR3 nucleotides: TGTGCCAGCAGCTTAGTGGAGGGTACAGACGAGCAGTACTTC.